Presented here are 16 T cell receptor beta chains from one specimen sequenced in a study of Ad26.COV2.S vaccination and SARS-CoV-2 variants. Sample treatment: some 20 received Ad26.COV2.S at low or high dose, single or two shots; roughly five received placebo; per-sample allocation not given. The study sampled participants on day 63 after the first vaccine or placebo injection. Only in-frame clones appear in the TCRdb table, and some are missing; sequencing was by immunoSEQ multiplex PCR. The repertoire holds some 480,000 clones, with around 85% as singletons. This specimen consisted of peripheral blood, obtained in a trial of Ad26.COV2.S vaccine versus placebo. The receptors originated from a person between 18 and 60 years old who received the Ad26.COV2.S COVID-19 vaccine or a placebo.

This clone was counted a few times. This chain uses TRBV3-1 (or the pseudogene TRBV3-2) with TRBJ2-3; no reliable D call. Trimming removed 4 bases at V and 3 bases at J, with 8 bases between. This CDR3 spans 13 amino acids. In germline, CDR1 is LGHDT, CDR2 YNNKEL (reference sequence). The CDR3 nucleotides read TGTGCCAGCAGCCCCGTGGGGACAGATACGCAGTATTTT. Its translation is CASSPVGTDTQYF.

The chain employs TRBV20-1 and TRBJ1-5, with a weak D call TRBD1 (5 bases). Germline V CDR1 and CDR2: DFQATT, SNEGSKA (reference sequence). This CDR3 is 12 amino acids long. V lost 3 bases and J 9 bases, leaving 12 bases between the germline ends. The CDR3 loop is CSASSGLGPQHF. CDR3 DNA sequence: TGCAGTGCTAGTTCAGGGTTGGGGCCCCAGCATTTT.

The V gene is TRBV30, the J gene TRBJ1-4; D remains unclear. Germline-derived CDR1 and CDR2 are GTSNPN and SVGIG (reference sequence). This CDR3 has 16 amino acids. V lost 2 bases and J 1 base, leaving 14 bases between the germline ends. The CDR3 loop reads CAWSIGRWGTNEKLFF. The CDR3, as DNA: TGTGCCTGGAGTATTGGCAGGTGGGGAACTAATGAAAAACTGTTTTTT.

The chain recombines TRBV19 with TRBJ2-7; 10 bases line up with TRBD1. Germline V gene sequence: CDR1 LNHDA, CDR2 SQIVND (reference sequence). The V segment lost 7 bases and the J segment 5 bases; nucleotides outside the gene matches: 8. The CDR3 has 14 amino acids. CDR3 in DNA: TGTGCCAGTATCGATGGGGGACAGGGGAACGAGCAGTACTTC. Translation: CASIDGGQGNEQYF. The full variable domain, in which reference TRBV19 and TRBJ2-7 provide the parts outside the CDR3, is DGGITQSPKYLFRKEGQNVTLSCEQNLNHDAMYWYRQDPGQGLRLIYYSQIVNDFQKGDIAEGYSVSREKKESFPLTVTSAQKNPTAFYLCASIDGGQGNEQYFGPGTRLTVT.

V usage is TRBV5-5 and J usage is TRBJ2-4; 7 nucleotides match TRBD1. This CDR3 spans 14 amino acids. The V segment lost 4 bases and the J segment 6 bases; nucleotides outside the gene matches: 7. Germline CDR1 reads SGHKS; CDR2 reads YYEKEE (reference sequence). CDR3 in DNA: TGTGCCAGCAGCCTGACAGGGTCTGGAAACATTCAGTACTTC. It is translated as CASSLTGSGNIQYF. The full variable domain, its missing parts supplied by reference TRBV5-5 and TRBJ2-4, is DAGVTQSPTHLIKTRGQQVTLRCSPISGHKSVSWYQQVLGQGPQFIFQYYEKEERGRGNFPDRFSARQFPNYSSELNVNALLLGDSALYLCASSLTGSGNIQYFGAGTRLSVL.

The J gene is TRBJ2-7, the V gene TRBV25-1; tentatively, D is TRBD1 or TRBD2 (5 bases each). This CDR3 has 13 residues. Between the trimmed V and J ends, which lost 10 bases and 4 bases, there was a span of 17 bases. The germline V gene has CDR1 MGHDK and CDR2 SYGVNS. The CDR3 loop is CATYQGELYEQYF. The CDR3 DNA is TGTGCCACCTATCAGGGAGAGTTGTACGAGCAGTACTTC.

The chain joins TRBV6-1 to TRBJ1-3, with TRBD1 as a possible D gene (5 bases). The CDR3 has 14 amino acids. The germline gives CDR1 MNHNS, CDR2 SASEGT. The germline V and J ends were trimmed by 2 bases and 0 bases, with 5 bases remaining between them. CDR3 coding DNA: TGTGCCAGCAGTGAACAGGGCTCTGGAAACACCATATATTTT. This translates into CASSEQGSGNTIYF.

In its sample, this clone was seen once. The chain combines TRBV18 with TRBJ1-1, with 8 nucleotides matching TRBD1. In germline, CDR1 is KGHSH, CDR2 LQKENI. J lost 6 bases, V lost 4 bases, and 4 bases had no gene match. The CDR3 covers 13 residues. The CDR3 sequence: CASSRQGAPEAFF. CDR3 in DNA: TGTGCCAGCTCACGGCAGGGGGCCCCTGAAGCTTTCTTT.

This rearrangement joins TRBV12-5 to TRBJ2-3; D unclear. Germline CDR1 and CDR2: LGHNT and FRNRAP. Trimming shortened V by 3 bases and J by 3 bases, and 7 bases separated the two germline ends. The CDR3 sequence is 13 residues long. The CDR3 is CASGFWDTDTQYF. The CDR3 DNA sequence: TGTGCTAGTGGTTTCTGGGATACAGATACGCAGTATTTT.

This chain joins TRBV6-1 and TRBJ2-7; D is undetermined. CDR3 length: 11 residues. From germline, CDR1 is MNHNS and CDR2 SASEGT. V lost 3 bases, J lost 7 bases, and 7 bases lay in between. CDR3 coding DNA: TGTGCCAGCAGTGATGTGGTGGAGCAGTACTTC. Translating gives CASSDVVEQYF.

The chain is built from TRBV10-3 and TRBJ1-4; D is unresolved. CDR3 length: 14 amino acids. The V gene lost 6 bases and the J gene lost 5 bases, with 13 bases spanning the gap. Germline assignment: CDR1 ENHRY and CDR2 SYGVKD. CDR3 in amino acids: CAIRGGPENEKLFF. The CDR3 coding sequence is TGTGCCATCAGAGGTGGGCCAGAAAATGAAAAACTGTTTTTT.

The J gene is TRBJ1-3, the V gene TRBV10-3; D is uncertain. Per germline, CDR1 ENHRY and CDR2 SYGVKD. V lost 5 bases and J 0 bases, leaving 17 bases between the germline ends. The CDR3 loop spans 17 amino acids. The DNA of the CDR3 is TGTGCCATCAGTCCACTCTTCCCGGGAGGCTCTGGAAACACCATATATTTT. Protein product: CAISPLFPGGSGNTIYF.

The V gene is TRBV7-2, the J gene TRBJ1-1; weak D call: TRBD1 (6 bases). Germline CDR1 and CDR2: SGHTA and FQGNSA. The CDR3 has 17 amino acids. V dropped 7 bases and J dropped 4 bases, with 25 bases sitting between them. This CDR3 is CASTPLRGLRGPTEAFF. The DNA of the CDR3 is TGTGCCAGCACCCCTTTGCGGGGGCTCCGGGGACCCACTGAAGCTTTCTTT.

The V and J genes are TRBV28 and TRBJ2-2; D possibly matches TRBD1 or TRBD2 (6 bases each). There are 17 residues in the CDR3. Trimming left V 10 bases short and J 3 bases short, with 24 bases between. Germline loops: CDR1 MDHEN, CDR2 SYDVKM. DNA for the CDR3: TGTGCCACCCTCGAGGGGGGATGGAAAGGGTACACCGGGGAGCTGTTTTTT. Protein product: CATLEGGWKGYTGELFF.

The chain is built from TRBV27 and TRBJ2-1, with 15 bases matching TRBD2. CDR1 and CDR2 (germline): MNHEY, SMNVEV (reference sequence). Trimming took 6 bases from V and 1 from J; bases not matched to a gene: 10. This CDR3 has 19 residues. The CDR3 here is CASSYGLAGGRWSYNEQFF. The CDR3 DNA sequence: TGTGCCAGCAGCTACGGACTAGCGGGAGGGAGGTGGTCCTACAATGAGCAGTTCTTC.

This clone has only one observation. This specimen includes other DNA sequences encoding the same CDR3. V and J are TRBV25-1 and TRBJ2-1; D ambiguous. This CDR3 has 14 residues. V lost 5 bases and J lost 3, with 11 bases in between. Per germline, CDR1 MGHDK and CDR2 SYGVNS. The CDR3 DNA reads TGTGCCAGCAGTTTAAGTGGGAACTACAATGAGCAGTTCTTC. This encodes CASSLSGNYNEQFF.